Listed below are T cell receptor beta chains from one sample, sequenced in a study of naive and memory T cell subsets. MiXCR was run by TCRdb on the 5' RACE reads, yielding one entry per CDR3 protein. The data show 55,000 to 65,000 distinct CDR3 sequences, with more than 6% seen just once and around 21% held by the top ten. These TCRs come from a female donor in good health. The CDR3 runs from the conserved cysteine through the conserved F or W. A D gene is named only where the DNA matches it firmly. Not every row has a clone size; where given, it reads once, few, many or a size class.

V	size	J	D	CDR3
TRBV29-1	.	TRBJ2-1	.	CSVVHGQRVNIGNEQFF
TRBV27	few	TRBJ2-7	TRBD2	CASSFSTSGRYEQYF
TRBV12-3/TRBV12-4	many	TRBJ2-7	.	CASSFRRYEQYF
TRBV10-3	few	TRBJ1-2	.	CAISENSPGDYGYTF
TRBV6-1	few	TRBJ2-2	.	CASSEARLSAGELFF
TRBV10-3	.	TRBJ2-3	TRBD1	CAISDRQGTDTQYF
TRBV6-4	few	TRBJ2-3	TRBD1	CASSSGQGEGDTQYF
TRBV12-3/TRBV12-4	.	TRBJ1-2	TRBD1	CASSSTTGTYGYTF
TRBV28	.	TRBJ2-7	.	CASSSDSEQYF
TRBV7-9	.	TRBJ2-7	TRBD1	CASSGDSRYEQYF
TRBV12-3/TRBV12-4	many	TRBJ2-6	.	CASRSRTSGANVLTF
TRBV6-2/TRBV6-3	.	TRBJ2-7	.	CASSDYREGYEQYF
TRBV5-1	few	TRBJ1-1	.	CASSLEGSEAFF
TRBV20-1	many	TRBJ1-1	TRBD1	CSARPGGIEAFF
TRBV7-2	.	TRBJ2-3	TRBD2	CASSSSGGAFRTDTQYF
TRBV6-5	few	TRBJ2-1	TRBD2	CASTTRDYYEQFF
TRBV11-2	.	TRBJ1-6	.	CASSLGQNNSPLHF
TRBV5-1	few	TRBJ1-2	TRBD1	CASSPPGQASYLF
TRBV5-1	many	TRBJ2-5	.	CASSWSTGPTQETQYF
TRBV19	.	TRBJ2-3	.	CATQLLGANTDTQYF
TRBV12-3/TRBV12-4	few	TRBJ2-1	TRBD2	CASMWSAGGREQFF
TRBV20-1	many	TRBJ1-6	.	CSAYRDYNSPLHF
TRBV6-6	.	TRBJ2-3	TRBD1	CASSHKQGATTDTQYF
TRBV7-6	.	TRBJ2-6	.	CASSLPPRAIPSGANVLTF
TRBV7-9	many	TRBJ1-2	.	CASSLGVLYGYTF
TRBV3-1	.	TRBJ2-5	TRBD1	CASSFQTGTQETQYF
TRBV28	few	TRBJ2-3	.	CASRVRTDTQYF
TRBV29-1	.	TRBJ2-1	.	CSVPSAGLSNEQFF
TRBV28	medium-sized	TRBJ2-7	TRBD1	CASSARTGGRNEQYF
TRBV6-1	few	TRBJ2-7	.	CASSEGSGGYSEQYF
TRBV7-2	.	TRBJ1-5	TRBD1	CASSLVYGTGGQPQHF
TRBV2	few	TRBJ1-1	TRBD1	CASSVRTGLRVNTEAFF
TRBV12-3/TRBV12-4	few	TRBJ2-4	TRBD1	CASSPTDRGRAKNIQYF
TRBV9	few	TRBJ2-4	TRBD1	CASSVGWTGGDIQYF
TRBV28	few	TRBJ2-7	.	CASSPWLAGNEQYF
TRBV27	few	TRBJ2-1	.	CASSLKQSSYNEQFF
TRBV18	few	TRBJ1-5	.	CASSPTGSGQPQHF
TRBV5-4	many	TRBJ1-1	TRBD1	CASSLQGAGSEAFF
TRBV5-1	few	TRBJ2-3	.	CASSLGGMSTDTQYF
TRBV5-1	many	TRBJ1-2	.	CASSSPRGDGYTF
TRBV21-1	many	TRBJ1-3	.	CASSKESSRTAGSSGNTIYF
TRBV6-5	many	TRBJ2-7	TRBD1	CASSRGQGAYEQYF
TRBV2	few	TRBJ2-5	TRBD1	CASSGQGAKQETQYF
TRBV10-3	.	TRBJ2-7	.	CAISSREFYEQYF
TRBV6-5	.	TRBJ2-1	TRBD1	CASSSPASGQVNEQFF
TRBV29-1	many	TRBJ2-1	TRBD1	CSVAGGNEQFF
TRBV5-1	many	TRBJ2-3	.	CASLPGASTDTQYF